Listed below are T cell receptor beta chains from one sample, sequenced in a study of cytomegalovirus exposure and HLA in healthy donors. Assay: immunoSEQ multiplex PCR; the TCRdb copy retains only in-frame clones and omits some. The data contain roughly 200,000 clones, about 89% of them singletons. Specimen: PBMCs. These receptors all come from a man aged 30 to 39 in good health and CMV-seropositive. Both conserved end residues are part of each CDR3. Each record gives: V gene, D gene, J gene, clone size, CDR3 DNA, CDR3 protein. D genes are given only for firm matches. Some rows have no size entry. The others give once, few or many, or a class for an expanded clone.

V: TRBV6-1; D: .; J: TRBJ2-1; size: .; DNA: TGTGCCAGCAGTGAAGCTAGACTCTTGGGTGAGCAGTTCTTC; CDR3: CASSEARLLGEQFF
V: TRBV4-3; D: .; J: TRBJ2-5; size: .; DNA: TGCGCCAGCAGCCAAGGCACGAGGGGGACCCAGTACTTC; CDR3: CASSQGTRGTQYF
V: TRBV5-4; D: TRBD2; J: TRBJ2-1; size: .; DNA: TGTGCCAGCAGCTTGGAGGGGACTAGCGGATACAATGAGCAGTTCTTC; CDR3: CASSLEGTSGYNEQFF
V: TRBV5-8; D: TRBD1; J: TRBJ1-5; size: .; DNA: TGTGCCAGCAGCTTGGGGGACAGGTTTAGCAATCAGCCCCAGCATTTT; CDR3: CASSLGDRFSNQPQHF
V: TRBV6-5; D: TRBD2; J: TRBJ2-1; size: .; DNA: TGTGCCAGCATGGCGGGAGTAGTTAATGAGCAGTTCTTC; CDR3: CASMAGVVNEQFF
V: TRBV5-1; D: TRBD1; J: TRBJ1-1; size: few; DNA: TGCGCCAGCAGCATGCTGGGGACAGATAACACTGAAGCTTTCTTT; CDR3: CASSMLGTDNTEAFF
V: TRBV27; D: .; J: TRBJ1-5; size: .; DNA: TGTGCCAGCAGTTTATTGGGGGGGGATCAGCCCCAGCATTTT; CDR3: CASSLLGGDQPQHF
V: TRBV7-2; D: TRBD2; J: TRBJ2-3; size: .; DNA: TGTGCCAGCAGCTTAGGAGCGGGGGGGCCTTATACGCAGTATTTT; CDR3: CASSLGAGGPYTQYF
V: TRBV28; D: TRBD1; J: TRBJ2-7; size: .; DNA: TGTGCCAGCAGTGATAGGGACAGGGGGCTCTACGAGCAGTACTTC; CDR3: CASSDRDRGLYEQYF
V: TRBV15; D: TRBD1; J: TRBJ1-5; size: few; DNA: TGTGCCACCAGCAGGGGCGCGGGACAGGGGAATCAGCCCCAGCATTTT; CDR3: CATSRGAGQGNQPQHF
V: TRBV6-1; D: .; J: TRBJ1-4; size: .; DNA: TGTGCCAGCAGTGAAGTCGAGGTTGAAAAACTGTTTTTT; CDR3: CASSEVEVEKLFF
V: TRBV5-1; D: .; J: TRBJ1-1; size: .; DNA: TGCGCCAGCAGCTACGGAATGAACACTGAAGCTTTCTTT; CDR3: CASSYGMNTEAFF
V: TRBV28; D: .; J: TRBJ1-4; size: .; DNA: TGTGCCAGCAGTGTGACATCCGGGACTCCCTGGGCGGTGTTTTTT; CDR3: CASSVTSGTPWAVFF
V: TRBV30; D: .; J: TRBJ2-1; size: .; DNA: TGTGCCTGGAGCGGAAATTCAGGGGTAGATGAGCAGTTCTTC; CDR3: CAWSGNSGVDEQFF
V: TRBV6-5; D: TRBD1; J: TRBJ2-5; size: .; DNA: TGTGCCAGCAGTTACGGGGGACAGGGATACGAGACCCAGTACTTC; CDR3: CASSYGGQGYETQYF
V: TRBV7-2; D: .; J: TRBJ2-7; size: .; DNA: TGTGCCAGCAGCTTAATCACAGCGATAAACGAGCAGTACTTC; CDR3: CASSLITAINEQYF
V: TRBV5-1; D: .; J: TRBJ1-4; size: .; DNA: TGCGCCAGCAGAGCCCCCGGGGGCGGTGAAAAACTGTTTTTT; CDR3: CASRAPGGGEKLFF
V: TRBV7-6; D: .; J: TRBJ2-1; size: .; DNA: TGTGCCAGCAGCTTAGCGGGACTCGAACTGGGCAATGAGCAGTTCTTC; CDR3: CASSLAGLELGNEQFF
V: TRBV5-6; D: .; J: TRBJ2-7; size: .; DNA: TGTGCCAGCAGCTTGTATTCCACGGCAGCGAACTACGAGCAGTACTTC; CDR3: CASSLYSTAANYEQYF
V: TRBV9; D: .; J: TRBJ2-2; size: .; DNA: TGTGCCAGCAGCGTAGCTCCGACAGGCGGCACCGGGGAGCTGTTTTTT; CDR3: CASSVAPTGGTGELFF
V: TRBV5-5; D: .; J: TRBJ2-6; size: .; DNA: TGTGCCAGCAGCTTGCCACAGTCACCTATCTCTGGGGCCAACGTCCTGACTTTC; CDR3: CASSLPQSPISGANVLTF
V: TRBV6-1; D: .; J: TRBJ2-3; size: .; DNA: TGTGCCAGCAGCGAACCGGGCCTGGGGGCAGATACGCAGTATTTT; CDR3: CASSEPGLGADTQYF
V: TRBV28; D: .; J: TRBJ2-7; size: .; DNA: TGTGCCACCAGGCAGGGGCTTCAGGCCCACGAGCAGTACTTC; CDR3: CATRQGLQAHEQYF
V: TRBV28; D: .; J: TRBJ1-2; size: .; DNA: TGTGCCAGCAGTTCAGGGATGTACTATGGCTACACCTTC; CDR3: CASSSGMYYGYTF
V: TRBV15; D: TRBD1; J: TRBJ2-7; size: .; DNA: TGTGCCACCAGCAGAGATCGAGCATGGCCGGACACCGGACAGGGGGAGCAGTACTTC; CDR3: CATSRDRAWPDTGQGEQYF
V: TRBV19; D: .; J: TRBJ2-1; size: .; DNA: TGTGCCAGTAGTCCAACCGGTTTGGCGGGGTACAATGAGCAGTTCTTC; CDR3: CASSPTGLAGYNEQFF
V: TRBV2; D: TRBD1; J: TRBJ2-7; size: .; DNA: TGTGCCAGCAGTGTATACCTTCCGGGACAGGGCCCGTTTGTCTCCTACGAGCAGTACTTC; CDR3: CASSVYLPGQGPFVSYEQYF
V: TRBV28; D: .; J: TRBJ2-6; size: .; DNA: TGTGCCAGCAGTCCCTCCGTGGGGGGGCTCGGGGCCAACGTCCTGACTTTC; CDR3: CASSPSVGGLGANVLTF
V: TRBV5-1; D: TRBD1; J: TRBJ2-1; size: .; DNA: TGCGCCAGCAGCTTGGTTGGCGGACAGGGGTCTCGAGGCGGGGAGCAGTTCTTC; CDR3: CASSLVGGQGSRGGEQFF
V: TRBV27; D: TRBD2; J: TRBJ2-7; size: .; DNA: TGTGCCAGCAGTCCACTAGCGGTATCCTACGAGCAGTACTTC; CDR3: CASSPLAVSYEQYF
V: TRBV5-1; D: TRBD2; J: TRBJ2-7; size: few; DNA: TGCGCCAGCAGCTTGGTTACGGGAGGCGAGCAGTACTTC; CDR3: CASSLVTGGEQYF
V: TRBV6-6; D: .; J: TRBJ2-5; size: .; DNA: TGTGCCAGCATCCGGGACACCTCAAGAGAGACCCAGTACTTC; CDR3: CASIRDTSRETQYF
V: TRBV15; D: TRBD1; J: TRBJ2-5; size: .; DNA: TGTGCCACCAGCTCCCGAGGGGGCAGCTGGGAGACCCAGTACTTC; CDR3: CATSSRGGSWETQYF
V: TRBV28; D: TRBD2; J: TRBJ2-1; size: once; DNA: TGTGCCAGCAGTTTAGCGGGAGGGCCTTTAAGCTCCTACAATGAGCAGTTCTTC; CDR3: CASSLAGGPLSSYNEQFF
V: TRBV9; D: TRBD1; J: TRBJ1-6; size: .; DNA: TGTGCCAGCAGCGTAGCAGGGGGCGAGAGTTCACCCCTCCACTTT; CDR3: CASSVAGGESSPLHF
V: TRBV6-6; D: .; J: TRBJ2-7; size: .; DNA: TGTGCCAGCAGTTATGGAGCGGAGGGGAGTTACGAGCAGTACTTC; CDR3: CASSYGAEGSYEQYF
V: TRBV28; D: TRBD2; J: TRBJ2-3; size: .; DNA: TGTGCCAGCAGTTTGAGCGGGGGCACAGATACGCAGTATTTT; CDR3: CASSLSGGTDTQYF
V: TRBV10-3; D: TRBD2; J: TRBJ2-7; size: few; DNA: TGTGCCATCAGTGAAGGGCTAGCGGGAACCGAGCAGTACTTC; CDR3: CAISEGLAGTEQYF
V: TRBV14; D: .; J: TRBJ2-7; size: .; DNA: TGTGCCAGCAGCCCCACTCGGGGGGCGTATTACGAGCAGTACTTC; CDR3: CASSPTRGAYYEQYF
V: TRBV5-6; D: .; J: TRBJ2-7; size: .; DNA: TGTGCCAGCAGCTTGAGAGCAGGGCATCGCGAGCAGTACTTC; CDR3: CASSLRAGHREQYF
V: TRBV6-5; D: .; J: TRBJ1-4; size: .; DNA: TGTGCCAGCAGCCCCAGAGTTCGCAATGAAAAACTGTTTTTT; CDR3: CASSPRVRNEKLFF
V: TRBV25-1; D: .; J: TRBJ1-3; size: few; DNA: TGTGCCAGCAGGGGACTCTCTGGAAACACCATATATTTT; CDR3: CASRGLSGNTIYF
V: TRBV5-1; D: TRBD2; J: TRBJ2-7; size: .; DNA: TGCGCCAGCAGCACCGGACTAGCGGGAGGGTACGAGCAGTACTTC; CDR3: CASSTGLAGGYEQYF
V: TRBV2; D: .; J: TRBJ1-2; size: .; DNA: TGTGCCAGCAGTGATGGCCTGCTTAGCTACACCTTC; CDR3: CASSDGLLSYTF